The 9 T cell receptor beta chains listed next were all sequenced from one sample in a study of CD8 T cells in ankylosing spondylitis. Regarding the study as a whole: What appeared characteristic of ankylosing spondylitis blood was a TCR beta motif of eight highly homologous variants.

TCRdb passed the 5' RACE reads through MiXCR, listing each CDR3 protein once. The table records about 500,000 distinct CDR3 sequences, approximately 5.3% of them present only once. For these TCRs, the target antigens are not known. The sequencing input was blood, either unsorted or a sorted T cell fraction (not recorded which). The receptors stem from a male donor with ankylosing spondylitis.

This clonotype was counted at least ten times. The genes are TRBV20-1 and TRBJ1-1, with D perhaps TRBD1 (5 bases). The V gene's germline CDR1 is DFQATT and CDR2 SNEGSKA (reference sequence). There are 11 residues in the CDR3. The V end was cut by 5 bases, the J end by 10 bases, with 14 bases between. DNA for the CDR3: TGCAGTGCTCCAGGGCCCGACGGAGCTTTCTTT. As protein: CSAPGPDGAFF.

This clonotype was observed many times. The chain is built from TRBV20-1 and TRBJ1-2; 10 bases match TRBD1. Germline V lookup: CDR1 DFQATT, CDR2 SNEGSKA (reference sequence). CDR3 length: 14 residues. Trimming removed 6 bases from V and 4 bases from J; junction bases left unmatched: 8. CDR3 DNA sequence: TGCAGTGCAACTTACCGGGACAGGGGCTATGGCTACACCTTC. Translated: CSATYRDRGYGYTF.

In its sample, this clonotype was seen many times. The chain employs TRBV7-9 and TRBJ2-2; D gene uncertain. Germline V gene sequence: CDR1 SEHNR, CDR2 FQNEAQ (reference sequence). V dropped 5 bases and J dropped 4 bases, with 11 bases sitting between them. CDR3 length equals 14 residues. This chain's CDR3 is CASSLNRPTGELFF. For the CDR3, the DNA is TGTGCCAGCAGCCTCAATAGACCCACCGGGGAGCTGTTTTTT.

This clonotype was observed many times. The V gene is TRBV7-9, the J gene TRBJ2-7; D is unresolved. Deletions cut 1 base from V and 4 bases from J, with 8 bases between. From germline, CDR1 is SEHNR and CDR2 FQNEAQ (reference sequence). CDR3 size: 13 residues. CDR3: CASSLVYGYEQYF. For the CDR3, the DNA is TGTGCCAGCAGCTTAGTTTACGGGTACGAGCAGTACTTC.

This chain connects TRBV29-1 to TRBJ2-3, with 14 positions matching TRBD2. The germline CDR1 and CDR2 sequences are SQVTM and ANQGSEA. CDR3 length: 15 residues. V dropped 6 bases and J dropped 4; count of bases not matched to a gene: 6. Written as DNA, the CDR3 is TGCAGCGTCCGAGGACTAGCGGGGGGCCCAGATACGCAGTATTTT. Translated: CSVRGLAGGPDTQYF.

This clonotype came up many times. This chain connects TRBV27 to TRBJ2-1, with TRBD2 as a possible D gene (5 bases). This CDR3 region has 14 residues. Between the trimmed V and J ends, which lost 7 bases and 2 bases, there was a span of 12 bases. CDR1 and CDR2 (germline): MNHEY, SMNVEV (reference sequence). This CDR3 is CASTLGGPYNEQFF. As DNA, the CDR3 is TGTGCCAGCACCCTAGGCGGGCCCTACAATGAGCAGTTCTTC.

The rearrangement links TRBV7-2 to TRBJ1-6; unclear D gene. With 5 bases removed from V and 7 bases from J, the gap between germline ends came to 21 bases. The CDR3 extends over 17 amino acids. The germline CDR1 and CDR2 sequences are SGHTA and FQGNSA. The CDR3 DNA is TGTGCCAGCAGCAAAACGTCGGTCATCGGATGGAATTCACCCCTCCACTTT. This translates into CASSKTSVIGWNSPLHF. The full variable domain, its missing parts supplied by reference TRBV7-2 and TRBJ1-6, is GAGVSQSPSNKVTEKGKDVELRCDPISGHTALYWYRQSLGQGLEFLIYFQGNSAPDKSGLPSDRFSAERTGGSVSTLTIQRTQQEDSAVYLCASSKTSVIGWNSPLHFGNGTRLTVT.

This clonotype was observed many times. The chain employs TRBV20-1 and TRBJ2-7; 8 bases are a match to TRBD2. This CDR3 is 14 amino acids long. V lost 3 bases to trimming and J lost 2 bases; unmatched junction nucleotides: 6. From germline, CDR1 is DFQATT and CDR2 SNEGSKA (reference sequence). CDR3: CSARRRGAAYEQYF. DNA of the CDR3: TGCAGTGCTAGGAGGCGGGGGGCGGCCTACGAGCAGTACTTC.

A remark on this clonotype: With a much larger clone just one base away, this may be a read error. The chain links TRBV5-4 to TRBJ1-1; 7 positions match TRBD1. The V gene end was trimmed by 6 bases and the J gene end by 0 bases; junction bases not matched to a gene: 8. Per germline, CDR1 SGHNT and CDR2 YYREEE (reference sequence). CDR3 length: 15 residues. The CDR3, as DNA: TGTGCCAGCACCAGGGCCGACAGGGTGAACACTGAAGCTTTCTTT. Its protein product is CASTRADRVNTEAFF.